The sequence of this TCR beta chain was determined in a study of T cells in Graves' hyperthyroidism and ophthalmopathy. Study-wide context: Peripheral blood was collected at initial diagnosis, before any treatment.

Study-level results: The model anticipated ophthalmopathy a median around six months pre-onset. Blood also contained most expanded thyroid clonotypes above 0.001.

This clonotype was seen at least ten times. Its target is not known. TCR beta CDR3 region amplification was performed from RNA transcripts. With the HTBI primer set, the TCR CDR3 went through a first round of RT-PCR. Each CDR3 protein gets one entry after TCRdb re-called the multiplex PCR reads with MiXCR. The repertoire consists of about 350,000 distinct CDR3 sequences, with about a sixth occurring once and the leading ten covering roughly 15%. This CDR3 contains 15 residues. CDR1 and CDR2 (germline): SGHDN, FVKESK. After removal of 4 bases from V and 2 bases from J, the junction contained 3 bases not matched to a gene.

Source material: blood. The rearrangement uses TRBV14 and TRBJ2-5, with 11 bases fitting TRBD2. The TCR sequence derives from a woman between 35 and 50 years old with Graves' ophthalmopathy. CDR3 loop: CASSLRTSGQETQYF. In DNA form, the CDR3 reads TGTGCCAGCAGCCTTCGGACTAGCGGGCAAGAGACCCAGTACTTC.